This T cell receptor beta chain appears in the sequencing data of a study of blood T cell repertoires in COVID-19. Background on the study: The United States, Italy and Spain provided the acute and convalescent COVID-19 samples.

The germline V gene encodes CDR1 MNHEY and CDR2 SMNVEV (reference sequence). The CDR3 length is 19 residues. V was pared by 4 bases and J by 0 bases, with 14 bases of the junction left unmatched. The method was immunoSEQ multiplex PCR; TCRdb's version includes in-frame clones alone and lacks a portion of them. Of approximately 150,000 clones detected, over 75% appear once; the ten largest clones hold approximately 5.4%. Symptom resolution, clearance, or two negative PCRs marked donors in Cohort 3 as recovered. The clonotype was recovered from a man between 35 and 55 years old who had recovered from COVID-19. The specimen sequenced was PBMCs or T cells enriched from blood (not recorded which). V usage is TRBV27 and J usage is TRBJ1-3, with 8 bases identical to TRBD1. The CDR3 sequence is CASSSHSSGTGRSGNTIYF. DNA for the CDR3: TGTGCCAGCAGTTCCCATTCGTCCGGGACAGGACGCTCTGGAAACACCATATATTTT.